The clone carrying this T cell receptor (beta chain) came up many times. No antigen is known for it. Germline and junction disagree at one end, which may indicate a read error. The entry originates in a study of T cells in Graves' hyperthyroidism and ophthalmopathy. Regarding the study as a whole: Peripheral blood also featured most of the thyroid clonotypes expanded above 0.001.

RNA transcripts served as the template for amplifying TCR beta CDR3 regions. TCR CDR3 regions were first amplified by RT-PCR with HTBI primers. TCRdb ran MiXCR on the multiplex PCR reads and lists one entry per CDR3 protein. This table holds roughly 550,000 distinct CDR3 sequences, 16% found once. Lactation, pregnancy, other autoimmune disease or uncontrolled infection excluded patients. Diagnosing involved the use of clinical symptoms, serum thyroxine and TRAb, thyroid ultrasound and orbital computed tomography. The PBMCs were sourced from fresh peripheral blood (around 9.9 ml). The CDR3 spans 15 residues. Germline CDR1 is DFQATT and CDR2 is SNEGSKA (reference sequence).

V and J are TRBV20-1 and TRBJ2-7; TRBD2 matches 7 bases. The clonotype comes from a woman aged 30 to 39 with Graves' ophthalmopathy. Sequencing was carried out using blood. CDR3 loop: CAGRASELVGYEQYF. CDR3 nucleotide sequence: TGTGCTGGGAGGGCCTCTGAGTTAGTTGGCTACGAGCAGTACTTC.